These 11 T cell receptor delta chains were sequenced from one sample in a study of gamma delta lymphoproliferative disorders and STAT genes. Sequencing used genomic DNA taken from PBMCs of patients and controls. TCRdb applied CATT to the multiplex PCR reads for clone calling. The table includes over a thousand delta-chain clones, around 3% detected once. The sample consisted of blood. The receptors derive from a human donor with gamma-delta T-cell large granular lymphocyte leukemia.

This clone occurred a few times. The protein TCRdb gives is from a much larger clone and does not agree with this DNA's translation at residue 12, likely a read error; the protein shown here comes from the DNA. The J gene is TRDJ1, the V gene TRDV1; 8 nucleotides match TRDD3. The CDR3 has 15 residues. Germline CDR1 TSWWSYY, CDR2 QGS. The J segment lost 10 bases and the V segment lost 1 base, leaving 11 bases of the junction unmatched. In nucleotides, the CDR3 is TGTGCTCTTGGGGAACGGTTACCCGGGGGATATCCACTCATCTTT. Translating gives CALGERLPGGYPLIF.

This clone has only a few counts. This DNA's translation differs at residue 20 from TCRdb's protein, which comes from a much larger clone; a read error is likely, and the protein shown is translated from the DNA. This rearrangement joins TRAV38-2/DV8 to TRDJ1; 10 nucleotides line up with TRDD3. Germline CDR1 reads TSESDYY; CDR2 reads QEAYKQQN. The CDR3 loop spans 21 amino acids. The CDR3 is CAYRSSTLFPYWGIRPDKLTF. Here the CDR3 DNA reads TGTGCTTATAGGAGCTCGACACTATTCCCGTACTGGGGGATTCGGCCCGATAAACTCACCTTT.

With respect to this clone: A far larger clone is one nucleotide away, so this likely arose from a read error. Other DNA sequences in this specimen translate into the identical CDR3. J is TRDJ1 and V is TRDV1; D may be TRDD3 (5 bases). The CDR3 length is 19 residues. Germline loops: CDR1 TSWWSYY, CDR2 QGS. The CDR3 loop reads CALGEPFLPGGLYTDKLIF. CDR3 coding DNA: TGTGCTCTTGGGGAACCATTTCTACCCGGGGGCCTCTACACCGATAAACTTATCTTT.

This clone has only a few counts. This probably arose from a read error, given a far larger clone one base away. This sequence joins TRDV1 and TRDJ1; D is unresolved. The CDR3 spans 11 residues. Per the germline V gene, CDR1 is TSWWSYY and CDR2 is QGS. V was trimmed by 5 bases and J by 3 bases, leaving 4 bases between them. CDR3 nucleotide sequence: TGTGCTCTTGGGAAACCCGATAAACTCATCTTT. This sequence encodes CALGKPDKLIF.

Remarks on this clone: TCRdb's entry gives the protein of a much larger clone, which mismatches this DNA's translation at residue 16, likely from a read error; the protein reported here is translated from the DNA. The chain combines TRDV1 with TRDJ1, with TRDD3 matching 13 bases. Germline V gives CDR1 TSWWSYY, CDR2 QGS. Losses at the gene ends were 4 bases for V and 0 bases for J; bases not matched to a gene: 23. CDR3 length: 23 amino acids. CDR3 in amino acids: CALGGPRSYPYWGIRAYTDKLIF. The CDR3 region has the DNA TGTGCTCTTGGGGGTCCTAGATCCTACCCGTACTGGGGGATACGCGCTTACACCGATAAACTCATCTTT.

In its sample, this clone was seen a few times. This likely stems from a read error, as it lies one base from a far larger clone. This specimen includes other DNA sequences encoding the same CDR3. This sequence joins TRDV1 and TRDJ1; a possible D gene is TRDD3 (6 bases). This CDR3 contains 16 residues. Trimming removed 2 bases at V and 11 bases at J, with 24 bases between. The germline gives CDR1 TSWWSYY, CDR2 QGS. DNA for the CDR3: TGTGCTCTTGGGGAAAGGAGAGGGGGAGGAGAGTATATCCTCATCTTT. Amino acids: CALGERRGGGEYILIF.

This clone showed up just a few times. This probably arose from a read error, given a far larger clone one base away. The sample has other DNA sequences that encode this CDR3 too. The CDR3 loop reads CASTRPVLGDTLIF. The CDR3 nucleotides read TGTGCCTCTACGCGCCCAGTACTGGGGGATACCCTCATCTTT. The rearrangement uses TRDV3 and TRDJ1, with TRDD3 identical over 12 bases. This CDR3 contains 14 residues. The J segment lost 11 bases and the V segment lost 4 bases, leaving 14 bases of the junction unmatched. CDR1 and CDR2 from the germline V gene are TVYSNPD and GDNSRS (reference sequence). The entire variable domain, with the rest obtained from reference TRDV3 and TRDJ1, is as follows: CDKVTQSSPDQTVASGSEVVLLCTYDTVYSNPDLFWYRIRPDYSFQFVFYGDNSRSEGADFTQGRFSVKHILTQKAFHLVISPVRTEDSATYYCASTRPVLGDTLIFGKGTRVTVEP.

In the case of this clone: TCRdb assigns this DNA the protein of a much larger clone, which departs from its translation at residue 4; this likely reflects a read error, and the protein shown comes from translating the DNA. This chain joins TRDV1 and TRDJ1, with D perhaps TRDD2 (5 bases). Germline CDR1 is TSWWSYY and CDR2 is QGS. This CDR3 comprises 19 residues. The CDR3 DNA reads as TGTGCTCTTGAGGAAGCCGCTCCCTACCAGCCTTCGTACACCGATAAACTCATCTTT. Translated, it gives CALEEAAPYQPSYTDKLIF.

There are a few counts of this clone. The likely explanation is a read error, given a far larger clone one base away. Other DNA variants within this sample encode the same CDR3. CDR3 residues: CALGELRLPAYWGIHHVDKLIF. In nucleotides, the CDR3 is TGTGCTCTTGGGGAACTCCGACTTCCTGCGTACTGGGGGATACACCATGTCGATAAACTCATCTTT. The chain employs TRDV1 and TRDJ1; the match to TRDD3 covers 12 bases. J gave up 4 bases and V 0 bases, and 21 bases lay outside the gene matches. CDR1 is TSWWSYY and CDR2 is QGS in the germline V gene. This CDR3 has 22 residues.

Of note for this clone: Since a far larger clone is one base different, this is likely a read error. The V gene is TRDV1, the J gene TRDJ1; 9 bases agree with TRDD3. V dropped 7 bases and J dropped 0; count of bases not matched to a gene: 21. The length of the CDR3 is 20 residues. The germline V gene has CDR1 TSWWSYY and CDR2 QGS. The CDR3 sequence: CALEDQGRYDWGTYTDKLIF. CDR3 DNA sequence: TGTGCTCTTGAGGATCAAGGTCGGTATGACTGGGGGACCTACACCGATAAACTCATCTTT.

By sample share, this clone is medium-sized (0.01 to 0.1%). The sample contains more than one DNA sequence encoding this CDR3. The rearrangement joins TRDV2 to TRDJ1; 8 nucleotides agree with TRDD3. The CDR3 has 19 amino acids. CDR1 and CDR2 from the germline V gene are GEAIGNYY and EKD. V lost 0 bases and J lost 0; bases outside the gene matches: 14. CDR3: CACDTSWGISPLYTDKLIF. The CDR3 region has the DNA TGTGCCTGTGACACCTCGTGGGGGATTTCACCTCTCTACACCGATAAACTCATCTTT.